The 17 T cell receptor beta chains below come from one sample, sequenced in a study of cytomegalovirus exposure and HLA in healthy donors. The primer mix had 60 Vbeta and 13 Jbeta primers. Clones were read by immunoSEQ multiplex PCR, and TCRdb kept only the in-frame ones, dropping some. The data hold fewer than 150,000 clones, with roughly four fifths observed a single time. Input material: PBMCs. Receptors were obtained from a human donor in good health.

V usage is TRBV23-1 and J usage is TRBJ2-1, with D maybe TRBD2 (6 bases). TRBV23-1 has ORF status, its function being uncertain. Trimming took off 2 bases at V and 9 bases at J, with 26 bases between the two ends. The CDR3 contains 18 residues. Written as DNA, the CDR3 is TGCGCCAGCAGTCAACGGGTAGCGGAGCCCAGCGCAACAACTGAGCAGTTCTTC. Its translation is CASSQRVAEPSATTEQFF.

V and J are TRBV5-1 and TRBJ2-3, with D maybe TRBD1 (5 bases). This CDR3 has 15 amino acids. Trimming cost V 0 bases and J 6 bases, with 14 bases left between them. In germline, CDR1 is SGHRS, CDR2 YFSETQ. In DNA, the CDR3 is TGCGCCAGCAGCTTGGGGCGGCCGCAGGGTGATACGCAGTATTTT. Amino acids: CASSLGRPQGDTQYF.

Comment on this clone: Other DNA sequences within the sample encode an identical CDR3. This chain joins TRBV7-8 and TRBJ1-1, with D perhaps matching TRBD1 (6 bases). Trimming pared 3 bases from V and 1 base from J, leaving 6 bases between. From germline, CDR1 is SGHVS and CDR2 FQNEAQ. This CDR3 contains 13 residues. CDR3 sequence (DNA): TGTGCCAGCAGCTTCAGGGGGAACACTGAAGCTTTCTTT. Its translation: CASSFRGNTEAFF. The variable domain in full, with the rest retrieved from reference TRBV7-8 and TRBJ1-1, is GAGVSQSPRYKVAKRGQDVALRCDPISGHVSLFWYQQALGQGPEFLTYFQNEAQLDKSGLPSDRFFAERPEGSVSTLKIQRTQQEDSAVYLCASSFRGNTEAFFGQGTRLTVV.

This chain links TRBV6-5 with TRBJ2-1, with TRBD2 as a possible D gene (6 bases). Deletions cut 0 bases from V and 5 bases from J, with 8 bases between. The CDR3 loop spans 14 amino acids. Germline assignment: CDR1 MNHEY and CDR2 SVGAGI. The CDR3 DNA reads as TGTGCCAGCAGTTACTCGGGGGGAAACAATGAGCAGTTCTTC. It translates to CASSYSGGNNEQFF.

In nucleotides, the CDR3 is TGCGCCAGCACCTCAGGGGTCACCGGGGAGCTGTTTTTT. Its translation: CASTSGVTGELFF. The chain employs TRBV5-1 and TRBJ2-2; a possible D gene is TRBD1 (6 bases). The germline gives CDR1 SGHRS, CDR2 YFSETQ. This CDR3 is 13 amino acids long. The ends were cut back, 6 bases at V and 4 bases at J, with 10 bases in the middle.

V and J are TRBV6-1 and TRBJ1-2, with D maybe TRBD1 (5 bases). V was pared by 10 bases and J by 5 bases, with 11 bases between. The CDR3 is made up of 11 amino acids. Germline CDR1 MNHNS, CDR2 SASEGT. As DNA, the CDR3 is TGTGCCATGGAGACAGCTTATGGCTACACCTTC. This sequence encodes CAMETAYGYTF.

This chain uses TRBV6-6 with TRBJ1-4, with 9 bases lining up with TRBD1. Germline values: CDR1 MNHNY, CDR2 SVGAGI (reference sequence). Trimming cost V 4 bases and J 8 bases; bases outside gene matches: 8. The CDR3 contains 15 residues. The CDR3 DNA follows: TGTGCCAGCAGTTTCCTACAGGGGGCTGGCGAAAAACTGTTTTTT. Protein: CASSFLQGAGEKLFF.

The V gene is TRBV19, the J gene TRBJ1-1; possibly TRBD1 for D (5 bases). Germline V gene data show CDR1 as LNHDA and CDR2 as SQIVND (reference sequence). Trimming took off 5 bases at V and 1 base at J, with 14 bases between the two ends. This CDR3 is 15 amino acids long. The CDR3 loop reads CASSPNYGGNTEAFF. DNA for the CDR3: TGTGCCAGTAGTCCCAATTACGGGGGGAACACTGAAGCTTTCTTT. The full variable domain, completed using reference TRBV19 and TRBJ1-1, is DGGITQSPKYLFRKEGQNVTLSCEQNLNHDAMYWYRQDPGQGLRLIYYSQIVNDFQKGDIAEGYSVSREKKESFPLTVTSAQKNPTAFYLCASSPNYGGNTEAFFGQGTRLTVV.

The chain combines TRBV19 with TRBJ1-3; D may be TRBD1 (6 bases). The V gene lost 7 bases and the J gene lost 7 bases, with 17 bases spanning the gap. This CDR3 is 14 amino acids long. CDR1 is LNHDA, CDR2 SQIVND, per germline (reference sequence). This chain's CDR3 is CASTGGGQPNTIYF. Here the CDR3 DNA reads TGTGCCAGTACTGGGGGCGGACAGCCGAACACCATATATTTT.

This chain uses TRBV10-2 with TRBJ2-7; D is possibly TRBD2 (6 bases). This CDR3 region has 18 residues. Germline values: CDR1 WSHSY, CDR2 SAAADI. V lost 1 base and J 2 bases, leaving 21 bases between the germline ends. The CDR3 loop reads CASSEYPVRDSTTYEQYF. DNA of the CDR3: TGCGCCAGCAGTGAGTACCCGGTCCGGGACTCGACAACCTACGAGCAGTACTTC.

J is TRBJ1-1 and V is TRBV5-1; a weak D match, TRBD1 (5 bases). The V gene's germline CDR1 is SGHRS and CDR2 YFSETQ. The ends were cut back, 3 bases at V and 4 bases at J, with 16 bases in the middle. There are 15 residues in the CDR3. The CDR3 DNA reads as TGCGCCAGCAGCTCGGTGGAAGGTAGGGGCACTGAAGCTTTCTTT. This sequence encodes CASSSVEGRGTEAFF.

This clone came up a few times. This chain uses TRBV29-1 with TRBJ1-1; 9 bases are a match to TRBD1. This CDR3 contains 14 residues. Germline CDR1 and CDR2: SQVTM and ANQGSEA. Unmatched junction bases numbered 3, after V lost 4 bases and J lost 0 bases. The CDR3 DNA reads TGCAGCGTTGTACAGGGGGCCGTGAACACTGAAGCTTTCTTT. This translates into CSVVQGAVNTEAFF.

V is TRBV11-3 and J is TRBJ2-7, with D possibly being TRBD1 (6 bases). With 4 bases removed from V and 2 bases from J, the gap between germline ends came to 18 bases. This CDR3 comprises 16 residues. Germline CDR1 SGHNT, CDR2 YENEEA. The CDR3 DNA reads as TGTGCCAGCAGCTCCCTAGCTGGTGGACAGCCCTACGAGCAGTACTTC. This translates into CASSSLAGGQPYEQYF.

A single count supports this clone. This chain joins TRBV28 and TRBJ1-5; 7 nucleotides agree with TRBD1. V shed 2 bases, J shed 4 bases, and the junction held 2 bases outside the gene matches. CDR1 and CDR2 from the germline V gene are MDHEN and SYDVKM. This CDR3 is 14 amino acids long. CDR3 residues: CASSLEQGNQPQHF. DNA of the CDR3: TGTGCCAGCAGTTTAGAACAGGGGAATCAGCCCCAGCATTTT. The full variable domain, in which reference TRBV28 and TRBJ1-5 provide the parts outside the CDR3, is DVKVTQSSRYLVKRTGEKVFLECVQDMDHENMFWYRQDPGLGLRLIYFSYDVKMKEKGDIPEGYSVSREKKERFSLILESASTNQTSMYLCASSLEQGNQPQHFGDGTRLSIL.

This clone showed up just a few times. The chain joins TRBV2 to TRBJ2-5; D not resolved. Trimming took 7 bases from V and 4 from J, leaving 7 bases between them. Germline V gene sequence: CDR1 SNHLY, CDR2 FYNNEI. The CDR3 has 11 amino acids. The CDR3 here is CASIGGETQYF. DNA for the CDR3: TGTGCCAGCATCGGTGGAGAGACCCAGTACTTC.

The rearrangement uses TRBV2 and TRBJ2-1, with TRBD2 as a possible D gene (7 bases). There are 14 residues in the CDR3. The germline V gene has CDR1 SNHLY and CDR2 FYNNEI. V gave up 6 bases and J gave up 7 bases, with 16 bases separating them. The CDR3 sequence is CASRGAGAGNEQFF. CDR3 in DNA: TGTGCCAGCAGGGGGGCGGGGGCAGGGAATGAGCAGTTCTTC.

This rearrangement joins TRBV6-1 to TRBJ2-2; 7 bases fit TRBD1. V was clipped by 2 bases and J by 13 bases; unmatched bases: 7. CDR1 is MNHNS, CDR2 SASEGT, per germline. This CDR3 is built from 13 residues. As DNA, the CDR3 is TGTGCCAGCAGTGAAAATTGGGACAGAGGGCTGTTTTTT. Translated, it gives CASSENWDRGLFF.